This T cell receptor (beta chain) came from a study of blood T cells in healthy people across ages. Study at large: Through template switching, about one barcoded beta molecule was captured per two T cells, as measured in model experiments. Findings of the study overall: When set beside aged donors, long-lived donors presented more naive CD4+ cells and higher diversity.

There are a few counts of this clonotype. Its antigen remains unknown. From germline, CDR1 is SGDLS and CDR2 YYNGEE. The V end lost 4 bases, the J end lost 5 bases, and 15 bases lay between the germline ends. CDR3 length: 14 residues. Through a sample-barcoded 5' primer and a J-beta primer mix, a second PCR was run for roughly 7 to 11 cycles. Per-sample output comprised a minimum of 2.5 million paired-end reads containing CDR3. TCRdb used MiXCR to reprocess the 5' RACE reads, holding one entry per CDR3 protein. The sample includes about 570,000 distinct CDR3 sequences, 27% seen only once; the top ten take around a sixth.

The specimen was blood. The TCR comes from a woman in her seventies in good health. The chain joins TRBV9 to TRBJ2-5; TRBD2 is a possible D gene (7 bases). For the CDR3, the DNA is TGTGCCAGCAGCTTAGGGAGGGGGACGGAGACCCAGTACTTC. It specifies CASSLGRGTETQYF.